This TCR beta chain was identified during a study of blood T cell repertoires in COVID-19. The overall study: COVID-19 samples, acute and convalescent, were from the United States, Italy and Spain.

The data were produced by immunoSEQ multiplex PCR, yet TCRdb's version contains in-frame clones alone and is incomplete. The data show fewer than 150,000 clones, approximately 89% seen once. This CDR3 has 15 amino acids. The V segment lost 3 bases and the J segment 4 bases; nucleotides outside the gene matches: 7. CDR1 and CDR2 (germline): LNHNV, YYDKDF (reference sequence). Material: peripheral blood. J is TRBJ1-2 and V is TRBV15; TRBD1 matches 8 bases. The clonotype originates from an older woman with COVID-19, enrolled during active disease. The CDR3 DNA sequence: TGTGCCACCAGCAGTCCCAGGACAGGGACCTATGGCTACACCTTC. Translated, it gives CATSSPRTGTYGYTF.